Ten or more counts support the clone carrying this T cell receptor (beta chain). No antigen is known for it. The sample belongs to a study of T cells after yellow fever vaccination. Whole-study results and caveats: The presence of abundant clonotypes contaminating from the bulk population was possible in FACS-sorted repertoires. Only a small proportion of the clonotypes turned up in both the CD4 and the CD8 compartments, likely arising from convergent recombination. Though it reached lower strength, the secondary response hit its peak faster, day 5 versus 15.

V was trimmed by 3 bases and J by 4 bases, leaving 13 bases between them. The CDR3 runs 15 residues. MiXCR, run by TCRdb on the 5' RACE reads, gives a single entry per CDR3 protein. The data show roughly 62,000 distinct CDR3 sequences, more than 5.5% seen once. The specimen comprised CD8+ T cells sorted from PBMCs, sampled on the day of the first yellow fever vaccination. This rearrangement joins TRBV12-3 or TRBV12-4 to TRBJ1-5, with D maybe TRBD1 (5 bases). The sequence was collected from a man between 18 and 35 years old who received the YFV17D yellow fever vaccine. The CDR3 region is CASSFRPRENQPQHF. CDR3 sequence (DNA): TGTGCCAGCAGTTTCCGTCCCAGGGAGAATCAGCCCCAGCATTTT.